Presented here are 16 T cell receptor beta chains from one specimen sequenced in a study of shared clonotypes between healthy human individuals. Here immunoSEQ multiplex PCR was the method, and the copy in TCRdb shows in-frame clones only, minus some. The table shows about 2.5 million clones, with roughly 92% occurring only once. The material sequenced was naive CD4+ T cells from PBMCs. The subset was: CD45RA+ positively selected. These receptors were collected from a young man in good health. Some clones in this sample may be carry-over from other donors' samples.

The DNA of the CDR3 is TGTGCCAGTAGTCTTACTAGCGGGAGAAGAAATGAGCAGTTCTTC. The encoded protein is CASSLTSGRRNEQFF. The chain uses TRBV19 and TRBJ2-1; 11 nucleotides align to TRBD2. The CDR3 runs 15 residues. The germline V gene has CDR1 LNHDA and CDR2 SQIVND (reference sequence). V lost 5 bases and J lost 7; bases outside the gene matches: 7.

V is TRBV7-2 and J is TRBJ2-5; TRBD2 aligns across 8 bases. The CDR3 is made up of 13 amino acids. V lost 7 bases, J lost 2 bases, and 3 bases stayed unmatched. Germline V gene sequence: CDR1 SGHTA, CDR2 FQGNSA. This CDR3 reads CASTTSAQETQYF. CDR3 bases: TGTGCCAGCACGACTAGCGCACAAGAGACCCAGTACTTC.

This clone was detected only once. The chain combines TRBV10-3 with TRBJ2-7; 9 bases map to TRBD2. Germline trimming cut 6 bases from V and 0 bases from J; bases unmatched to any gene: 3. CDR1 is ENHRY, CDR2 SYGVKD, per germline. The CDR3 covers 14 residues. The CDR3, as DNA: TGTGCCATCAGGACTAGCGGAAGCTCCTACGAGCAGTACTTC. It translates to CAIRTSGSSYEQYF.

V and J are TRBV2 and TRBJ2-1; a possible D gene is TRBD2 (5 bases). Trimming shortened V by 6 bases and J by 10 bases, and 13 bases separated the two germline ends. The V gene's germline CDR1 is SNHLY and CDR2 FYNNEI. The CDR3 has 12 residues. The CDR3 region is CASRTGNGEQFF. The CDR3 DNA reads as TGTGCCAGCAGAACCGGGAACGGGGAGCAGTTCTTC.

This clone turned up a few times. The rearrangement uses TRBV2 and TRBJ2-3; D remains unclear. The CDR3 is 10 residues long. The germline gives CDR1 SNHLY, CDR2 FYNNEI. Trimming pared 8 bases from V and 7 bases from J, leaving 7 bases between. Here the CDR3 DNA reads TGTGCCAGCGGTGGGAATACGCAGTATTTT. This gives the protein CASGGNTQYF.

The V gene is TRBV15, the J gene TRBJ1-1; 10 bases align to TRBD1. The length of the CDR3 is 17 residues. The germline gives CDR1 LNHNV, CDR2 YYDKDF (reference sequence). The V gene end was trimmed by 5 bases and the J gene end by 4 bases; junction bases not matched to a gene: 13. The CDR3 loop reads CATSAGQGSGFGTEAFF. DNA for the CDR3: TGTGCCACCAGCGCGGGACAGGGGTCTGGGTTTGGCACTGAAGCTTTCTTT.

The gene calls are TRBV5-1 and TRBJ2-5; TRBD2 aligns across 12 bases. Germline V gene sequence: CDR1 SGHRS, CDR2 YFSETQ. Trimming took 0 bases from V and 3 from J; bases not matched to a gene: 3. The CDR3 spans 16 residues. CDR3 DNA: TGCGCCAGCAGCTTGGTGTCTAGCGGGAGGGAAGAGACCCAGTACTTC. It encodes CASSLVSSGREETQYF. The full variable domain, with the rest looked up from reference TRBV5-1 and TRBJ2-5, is KAGVTQTPRYLIKTRGQQVTLSCSPISGHRSVSWYQQTPGQGLQFLFEYFSETQRNKGNFPGRFSGRQFSNSRSEMNVSTLELGDSALYLCASSLVSSGREETQYFGPGTRLLVL.

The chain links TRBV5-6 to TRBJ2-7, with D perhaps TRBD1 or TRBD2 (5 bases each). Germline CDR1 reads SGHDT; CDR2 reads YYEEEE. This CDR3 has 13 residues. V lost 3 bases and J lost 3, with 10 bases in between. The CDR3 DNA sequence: TGTGCCAGCAGCTCGGGACCGTTCTACGAGCAGTACTTC. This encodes CASSSGPFYEQYF.

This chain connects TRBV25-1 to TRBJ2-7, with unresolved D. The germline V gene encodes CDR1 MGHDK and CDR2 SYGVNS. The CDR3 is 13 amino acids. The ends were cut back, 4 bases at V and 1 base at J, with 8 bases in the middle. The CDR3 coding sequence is TGTGCCAGCAGTGGTGCCGGATCCTACGAGCAGTACTTC. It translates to CASSGAGSYEQYF.

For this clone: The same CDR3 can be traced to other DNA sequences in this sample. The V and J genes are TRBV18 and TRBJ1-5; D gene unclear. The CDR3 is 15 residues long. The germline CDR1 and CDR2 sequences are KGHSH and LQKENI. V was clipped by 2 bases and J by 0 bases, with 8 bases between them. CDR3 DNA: TGTGCCAGCTCACCAGCAGGAAATAGCAATCAGCCCCAGCATTTT. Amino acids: CASSPAGNSNQPQHF.

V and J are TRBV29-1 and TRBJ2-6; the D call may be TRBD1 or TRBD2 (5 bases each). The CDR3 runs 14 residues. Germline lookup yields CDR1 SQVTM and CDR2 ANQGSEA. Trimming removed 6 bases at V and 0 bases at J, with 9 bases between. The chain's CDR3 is CSVNGGSGANVLTF. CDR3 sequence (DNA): TGCAGCGTAAATGGGGGCTCTGGGGCCAACGTCCTGACTTTC.

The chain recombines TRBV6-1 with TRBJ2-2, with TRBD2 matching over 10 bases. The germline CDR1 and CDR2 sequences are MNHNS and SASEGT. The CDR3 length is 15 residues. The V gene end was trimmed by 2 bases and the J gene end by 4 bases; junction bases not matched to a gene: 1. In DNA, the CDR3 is TGTGCCAGCAGTGAAAGCGGGAGGGTCACCGGGGAGCTGTTTTTT. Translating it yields CASSESGRVTGELFF.

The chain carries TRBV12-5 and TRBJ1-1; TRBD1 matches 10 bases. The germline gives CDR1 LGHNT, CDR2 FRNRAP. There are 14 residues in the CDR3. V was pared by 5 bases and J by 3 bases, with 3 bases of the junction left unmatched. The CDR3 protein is CASGNGQGDTEAFF. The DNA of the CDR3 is TGTGCTAGTGGTAACGGACAGGGGGACACTGAAGCTTTCTTT.

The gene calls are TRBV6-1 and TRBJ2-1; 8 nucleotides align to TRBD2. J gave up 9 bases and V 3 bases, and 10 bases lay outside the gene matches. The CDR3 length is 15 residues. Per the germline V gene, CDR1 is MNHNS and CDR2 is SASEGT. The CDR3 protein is CASSENGRANGEQFF. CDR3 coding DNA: TGTGCCAGCAGTGAGAACGGGAGGGCTAACGGTGAGCAGTTCTTC.

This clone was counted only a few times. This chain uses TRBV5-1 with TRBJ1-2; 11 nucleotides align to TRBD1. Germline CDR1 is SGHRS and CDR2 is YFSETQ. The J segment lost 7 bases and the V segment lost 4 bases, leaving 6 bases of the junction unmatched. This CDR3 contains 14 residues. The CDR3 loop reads CASSAGQGASGYTF. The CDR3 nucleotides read TGCGCCAGCAGCGCAGGACAGGGGGCGAGTGGCTACACCTTC.

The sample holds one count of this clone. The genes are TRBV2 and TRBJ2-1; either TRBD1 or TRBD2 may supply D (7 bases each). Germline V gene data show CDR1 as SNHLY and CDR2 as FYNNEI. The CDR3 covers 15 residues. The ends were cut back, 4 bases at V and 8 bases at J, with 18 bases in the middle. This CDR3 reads CASSGLGGGMDEQFF. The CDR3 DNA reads TGTGCCAGCAGTGGGCTGGGAGGGGGCATGGATGAGCAGTTCTTC.